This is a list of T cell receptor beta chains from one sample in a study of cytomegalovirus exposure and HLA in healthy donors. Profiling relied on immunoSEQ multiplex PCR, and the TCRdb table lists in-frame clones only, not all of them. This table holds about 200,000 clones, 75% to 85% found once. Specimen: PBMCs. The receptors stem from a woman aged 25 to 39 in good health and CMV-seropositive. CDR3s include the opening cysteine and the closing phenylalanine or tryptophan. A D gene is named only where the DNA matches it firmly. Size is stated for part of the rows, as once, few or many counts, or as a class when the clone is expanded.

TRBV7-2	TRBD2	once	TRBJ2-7	CASSLRTSVSGTSYEQYF	TGTGCCAGCAGCTTAAGGACTAGCGTTAGCGGAACCTCCTACGAGCAGTACTTC
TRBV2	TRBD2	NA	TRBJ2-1	CASSIRSGSGDEQFF	TGTGCCAGCAGTATCAGAAGCGGGAGCGGGGATGAGCAGTTCTTC
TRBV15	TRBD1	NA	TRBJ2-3	CATSRPGQGGDTQYF	TGTGCCACCAGTCGGCCGGGACAGGGGGGGGATACGCAGTATTTT
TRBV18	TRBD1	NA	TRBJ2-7	CASSPGQGSSYEQYF	TGTGCCAGCTCACCCGGACAGGGGAGCTCCTACGAGCAGTACTTC
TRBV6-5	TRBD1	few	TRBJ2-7	CASSPGTGPYEQYF	TGTGCCAGCAGTCCCGGGACAGGGCCCTACGAGCAGTACTTC
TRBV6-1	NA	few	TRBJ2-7	CASARLGDEQYF	TGTGCCAGCGCCAGACTAGGGGACGAGCAGTACTTC
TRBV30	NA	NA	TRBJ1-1	CAWSVSLEAFF	TGTGCCTGGAGTGTCTCCCTTGAAGCTTTCTTT
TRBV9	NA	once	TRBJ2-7	CASSQNGPEGIEQYF	TGTGCCAGCAGCCAGAACGGGCCGGAGGGGATCGAGCAGTACTTC
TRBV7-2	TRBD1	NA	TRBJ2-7	CASSLAGTGGSGSSYEQYF	TGTGCCAGCAGCTTAGCGGGGACAGGGGGGAGTGGTAGCTCCTACGAGCAGTACTTC
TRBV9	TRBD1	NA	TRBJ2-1	CASSVGGQGWDEQFF	TGTGCCAGCAGCGTAGGGGGACAGGGATGGGATGAGCAGTTCTTC
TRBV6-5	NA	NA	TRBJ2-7	CASSSGRDSYEQYF	TGTGCCAGCAGTTCTGGCAGGGACTCCTACGAGCAGTACTTC
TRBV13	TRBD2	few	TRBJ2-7	CASSLPGLGEQYF	TGTGCCAGCAGCCTACCGGGACTAGGCGAGCAGTACTTC
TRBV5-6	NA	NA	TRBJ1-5	CASSLAGGQPQHF	TGTGCCAGCAGCTTGGCCGGGGGGCAGCCCCAGCATTTT
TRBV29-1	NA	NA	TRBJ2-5	CSVSGYQETQYF	TGCAGCGTCTCAGGGTACCAAGAGACCCAGTACTTC
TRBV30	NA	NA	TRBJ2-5	CAWSVGGRETQYF	TGTGCCTGGAGTGTTGGGGGGAGAGAGACCCAGTACTTC
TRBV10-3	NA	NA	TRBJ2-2	CAIRGPGELFF	TGTGCCATCAGGGGGCCCGGGGAGCTGTTTTTT
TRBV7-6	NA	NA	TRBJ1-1	CASSLERATEAFF	TGTGCCAGCAGCTTAGAGAGGGCCACTGAAGCTTTCTTT
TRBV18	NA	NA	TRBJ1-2	CASSPTRDVGAGGYTF	TGTGCCAGCTCACCTACCCGGGACGTCGGAGCGGGTGGCTACACCTTC
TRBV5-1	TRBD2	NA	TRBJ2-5	CASSFTSGRGQETQYF	TGCGCCAGCAGCTTTACTAGCGGGAGGGGCCAAGAGACCCAGTACTTC
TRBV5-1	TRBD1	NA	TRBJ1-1	CASSTRDSMNTEAFF	TGCGCCAGCAGCACAAGGGACAGTATGAACACTGAAGCTTTCTTT
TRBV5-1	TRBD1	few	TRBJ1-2	CASSLEDPGTGGANTF	TGCGCCAGCAGCTTGGAAGATCCCGGGACAGGGGGCGCGAACACCTTC
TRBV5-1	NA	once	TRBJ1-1	CASSHLRTVSNTEAFF	TGCGCCAGCAGCCACTTAAGGACAGTATCGAACACTGAAGCTTTCTTT
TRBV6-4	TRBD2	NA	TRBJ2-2	CASSVLAGATGELFF	TGTGCCAGCTCCGTCCTAGCGGGAGCCACCGGGGAGCTGTTTTTT
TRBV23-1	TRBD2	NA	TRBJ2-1	CASSQSVRGVWNEQFF	TGCGCCAGCAGTCAATCAGTTCGGGGGGTTTGGAATGAGCAGTTCTTC
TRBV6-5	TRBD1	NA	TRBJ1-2	CASRPGTGVNYGYTF	TGTGCCAGCAGACCGGGGACAGGGGTTAACTATGGCTACACCTTC
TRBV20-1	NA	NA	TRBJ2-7	CSATTGYEQYF	TGCAGTGCCACGACTGGCTACGAGCAGTACTTC
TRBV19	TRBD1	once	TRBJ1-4	CASREQGEEKLFF	TGTGCCAGTAGAGAACAGGGGGAAGAAAAACTGTTTTTT
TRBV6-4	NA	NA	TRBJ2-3	CASPSTDTQYF	TGTGCCAGCCCTAGCACAGATACGCAGTATTTT
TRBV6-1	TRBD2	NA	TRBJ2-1	CASSDPGLAGYGQFF	TGTGCCAGCAGTGACCCGGGACTAGCGGGATATGGGCAGTTCTTC
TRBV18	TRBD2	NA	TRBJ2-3	CASSPPRASGGHRDTQYF	TGTGCCAGCTCACCACCGAGGGCTAGCGGGGGCCACCGGGATACGCAGTATTTT
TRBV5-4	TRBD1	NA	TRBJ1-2	CASSLDQGDYGYTF	TGTGCCAGCAGCTTGGATCAGGGGGACTATGGCTACACCTTC
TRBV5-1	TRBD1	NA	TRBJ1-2	CASSTGPDRARGYTF	TGCGCCAGCAGCACTGGTCCCGACAGGGCTCGTGGCTACACCTTC
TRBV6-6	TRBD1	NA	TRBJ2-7	CASSLRTGADGEQYF	TGTGCCAGCAGTCTCCGGACAGGGGCGGACGGGGAGCAGTACTTC
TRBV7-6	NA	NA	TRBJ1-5	CASSPAGISGNQPQHF	TGTGCCAGCAGCCCTGCCGGGATTAGTGGAAATCAGCCCCAGCATTTT
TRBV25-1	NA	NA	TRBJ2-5	CASSEYSTAPDF	TGTGCCAGCAGTGAATATAGTACAGCTCCGGACTTC
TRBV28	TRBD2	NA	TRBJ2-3	CASSPGLAGVGPDTQYF	TGTGCCAGCAGTCCCGGACTAGCGGGAGTAGGCCCAGATACGCAGTATTTT
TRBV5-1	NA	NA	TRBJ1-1	CASSQAVNTEAFF	TGCGCCAGCAGCCAAGCGGTGAACACTGAAGCTTTCTTT
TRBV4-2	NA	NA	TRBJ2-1	CASSPSFSALPGDYNEQFF	TGTGCCAGCAGCCCCTCATTTAGTGCTCTACCCGGGGATTACAATGAGCAGTTCTTC
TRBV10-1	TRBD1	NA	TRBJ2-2	CATGGVGELFF	TGCGCCACAGGGGGAGTCGGGGAGCTGTTTTTT
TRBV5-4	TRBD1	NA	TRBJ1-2	CASSGPGQDYGYTF	TGTGCCAGCAGCGGGCCGGGACAGGATTATGGCTACACCTTC
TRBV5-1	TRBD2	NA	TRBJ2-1	CASSPEGLAVYNEQFF	TGCGCCAGCAGCCCCGAGGGACTAGCGGTGTACAATGAGCAGTTCTTC
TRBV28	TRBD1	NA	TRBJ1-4	CASSKPQGATNEKLFF	TGTGCCAGCAGTAAACCACAGGGGGCAACTAATGAAAAACTGTTTTTT
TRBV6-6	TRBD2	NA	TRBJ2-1	CASIQGSSGSFNEQFF	TGTGCCAGCATCCAAGGGAGTAGCGGGAGTTTCAATGAGCAGTTCTTC
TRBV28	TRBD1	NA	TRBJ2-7	CASSFKGQVSYEQYF	TGTGCCAGCAGTTTTAAGGGACAGGTCTCCTACGAGCAGTACTTC
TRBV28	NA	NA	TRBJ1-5	CASSPRGLSGQPQHF	TGTGCCAGCAGTCCCCGAGGGCTCTCTGGGCAGCCCCAGCATTTT
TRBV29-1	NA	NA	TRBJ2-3	CSGFWTKGDTQYF	TGCAGCGGGTTTTGGACAAAAGGAGATACGCAGTATTTT
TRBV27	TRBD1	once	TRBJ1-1	CASRTGGTTEAFF	TGTGCCAGCAGGACAGGGGGCACCACTGAAGCTTTCTTT
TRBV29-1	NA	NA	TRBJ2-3	CSGEGGSTDTQYF	TGCAGCGGAGAGGGGGGGAGCACAGATACGCAGTATTTT
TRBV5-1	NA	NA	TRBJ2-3	CASSFRGSSTDTQYF	TGCGCCAGCAGCTTTCGCGGATCTAGCACAGATACGCAGTATTTT
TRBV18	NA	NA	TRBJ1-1	CASSTMPRTEAFF	TGTGCCAGCTCAACAATGCCCAGGACTGAAGCTTTCTTT
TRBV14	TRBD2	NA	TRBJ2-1	CASSHWGSGAYNEQFF	TGTGCCAGCAGCCATTGGGGGAGCGGGGCTTACAATGAGCAGTTCTTC
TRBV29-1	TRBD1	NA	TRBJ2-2	CSAVEDRSYAGELFF	TGCAGCGCCGTGGAGGACAGGTCGTACGCCGGGGAGCTGTTTTTT
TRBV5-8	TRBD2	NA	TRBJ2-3	CASSFSGALTDTQYF	TGTGCCAGCAGCTTTAGCGGGGCCCTCACAGATACGCAGTATTTT
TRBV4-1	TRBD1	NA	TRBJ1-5	CASSAHRGQPQHF	TGCGCCAGCAGCGCCCACAGGGGCCAGCCCCAGCATTTT
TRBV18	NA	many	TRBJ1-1	CASSPQTADTEAFF	TGTGCCAGCTCACCTCAAACGGCGGACACTGAAGCTTTCTTT